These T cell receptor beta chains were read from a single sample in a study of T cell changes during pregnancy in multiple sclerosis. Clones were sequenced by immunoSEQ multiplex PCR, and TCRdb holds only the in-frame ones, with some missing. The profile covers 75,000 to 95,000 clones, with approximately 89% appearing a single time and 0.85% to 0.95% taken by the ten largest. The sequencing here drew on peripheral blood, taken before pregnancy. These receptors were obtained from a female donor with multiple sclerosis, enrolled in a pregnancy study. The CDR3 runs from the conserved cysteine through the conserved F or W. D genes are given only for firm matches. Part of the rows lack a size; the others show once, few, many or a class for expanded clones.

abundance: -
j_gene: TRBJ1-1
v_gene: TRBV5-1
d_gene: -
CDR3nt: TGCGCCAGCAGCTTGGTGGGGACACCTTCTCTCACTGAAGCTTTCTTT
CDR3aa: CASSLVGTPSLTEAFF

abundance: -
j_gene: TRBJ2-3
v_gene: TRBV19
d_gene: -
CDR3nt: TGTGCCAGTAGTATAGTAGGGGATAGGACAGATACGCAGTATTTT
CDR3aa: CASSIVGDRTDTQYF

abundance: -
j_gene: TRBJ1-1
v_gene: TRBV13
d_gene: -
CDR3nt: TGTGCCAGCAGCTTCGACAGGTTCTTCACTGAAGCTTTCTTT
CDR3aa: CASSFDRFFTEAFF

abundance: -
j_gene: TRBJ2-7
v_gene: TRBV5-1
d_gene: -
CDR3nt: TGCGCCAGCAGCTTCGCAGGGTCCGACGAGCAGTACTTC
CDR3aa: CASSFAGSDEQYF

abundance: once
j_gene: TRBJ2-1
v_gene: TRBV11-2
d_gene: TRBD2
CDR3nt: TGTGCCAGCAGCCAGGTAGCGGGGGGACTCTACAATGAGCAGTTCTTC
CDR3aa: CASSQVAGGLYNEQFF

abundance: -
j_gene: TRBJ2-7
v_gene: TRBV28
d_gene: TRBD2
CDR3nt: TGTGCCAGCAGTCCCAAGCGGGGGAGAGGGGCCTACGAGCAGTACTTC
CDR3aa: CASSPKRGRGAYEQYF

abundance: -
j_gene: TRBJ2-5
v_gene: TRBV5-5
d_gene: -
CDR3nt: TGTGCCAGCAGCTTCTCTCACGGGATAGCCCAAGAGACCCAGTACTTC
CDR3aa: CASSFSHGIAQETQYF

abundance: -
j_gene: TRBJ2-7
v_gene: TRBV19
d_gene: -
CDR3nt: TGTGCCAGTAGCCAGGGTTTCGGGTACGAGCAGTACTTC
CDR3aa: CASSQGFGYEQYF

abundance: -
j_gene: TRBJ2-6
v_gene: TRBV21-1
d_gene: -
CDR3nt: TGTGCCAGCTTTGGGACAGGGGGCGGCCTTAGTTCTGGGGCCAACGTCCTGACTTTC
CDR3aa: CASFGTGGGLSSGANVLTF

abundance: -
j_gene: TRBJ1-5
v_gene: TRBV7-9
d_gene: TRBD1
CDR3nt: TGTGCCAGCAGCCGACAGGGAAATCAGCCCCAGCATTTT
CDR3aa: CASSRQGNQPQHF

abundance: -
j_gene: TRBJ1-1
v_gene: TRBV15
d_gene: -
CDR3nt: TGTGCCACCAGCCCTCAAATCTCAGGGAACACTGAAGCTTTCTTT
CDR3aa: CATSPQISGNTEAFF

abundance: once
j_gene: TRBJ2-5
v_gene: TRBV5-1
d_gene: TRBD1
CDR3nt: TGCGCCAGCAGCTACGGGACAGAAAGGGAGACCCAGTACTTC
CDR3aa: CASSYGTERETQYF

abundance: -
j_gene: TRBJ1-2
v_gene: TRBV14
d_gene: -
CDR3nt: TGTGCCAGCAGCCAAGGAGGCCCGGGTTCGCGCTATGGCTACACCTTC
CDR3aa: CASSQGGPGSRYGYTF

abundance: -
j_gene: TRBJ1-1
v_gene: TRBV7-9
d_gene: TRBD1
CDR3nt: TGTGCCAGCAGCCCGGGACAGGGGATGAACACTGAAGCTTTCTTT
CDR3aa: CASSPGQGMNTEAFF

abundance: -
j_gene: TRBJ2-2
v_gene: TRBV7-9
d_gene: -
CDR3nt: TGTGCCAGCAGCTTTGCTAGTAGGGGGGAGCTGTTTTTT
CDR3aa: CASSFASRGELFF

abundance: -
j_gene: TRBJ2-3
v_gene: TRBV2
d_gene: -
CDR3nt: TGTGCCAGCAGGGAGGCAACAGATACGCAGTATTTT
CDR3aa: CASREATDTQYF

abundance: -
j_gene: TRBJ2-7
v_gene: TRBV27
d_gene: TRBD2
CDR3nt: TGTGCCAGCCGGGAGGACTACGAGCAGTACTTC
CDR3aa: CASREDYEQYF

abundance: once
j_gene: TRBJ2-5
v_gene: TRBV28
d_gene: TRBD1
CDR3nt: TGTGCCAGCAGTCCCCAGGGGGCGATAGGAGAGACCCAGTACTTC
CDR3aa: CASSPQGAIGETQYF

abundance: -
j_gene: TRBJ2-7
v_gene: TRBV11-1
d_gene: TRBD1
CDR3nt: TGTGCCAGCAGCTTAATTGGACAGGGGGGCTACGAGCAGTACTTC
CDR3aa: CASSLIGQGGYEQYF

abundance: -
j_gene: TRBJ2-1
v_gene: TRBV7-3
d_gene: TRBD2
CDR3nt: TGTGCCAGCAGCACGGGGGGGGCTCTTCGGGATGAGCAGTTCTTC
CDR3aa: CASSTGGALRDEQFF